These 21 T cell receptor beta chains originate from one sample sequenced in a study of blood T cell repertoires in COVID-19. The assay was immunoSEQ multiplex PCR, and TCRdb's table has in-frame clones only and misses some. The sample contains around 130,000 clones, under 90% of which appear only once. The sequenced sample was peripheral blood. The receptor source for this set is a woman aged 55-70 years with acute or convalescent COVID-19.

As to this clone: This sample also contains other DNA sequences that code for the same CDR3. The rearrangement uses TRBV10-3 and TRBJ2-3, with a possible D match to TRBD2 (5 bases). CDR1 and CDR2 from the germline V gene are ENHRY and SYGVKD. With 3 bases removed from V and 4 bases from J, the gap between germline ends came to 5 bases. The CDR3 has 12 amino acids. CDR3 residues: CAISELADTQYF. The CDR3 nucleotides read TGTGCCATCAGTGAACTAGCAGATACGCAGTATTTT.

The gene calls are TRBV6-5 and TRBJ2-2; D gene unclear. Trimming took 0 bases from V and 7 from J, leaving 6 bases between them. The CDR3 is 13 amino acids. CDR1 and CDR2 (germline): MNHEY, SVGAGI. The CDR3 spells CASSYSGDGELFF. The CDR3 DNA is TGTGCCAGCAGTTACTCGGGCGACGGGGAGCTGTTTTTT.

V and J are TRBV19 and TRBJ1-5, with 7 positions matching TRBD1. Germline lookup yields CDR1 LNHDA and CDR2 SQIVND (reference sequence). Germline trimming cut 4 bases from V and 2 bases from J; bases unmatched to any gene: 5. The CDR3 loop spans 15 amino acids. CDR3 bases: TGTGCCAGTAGTAGTGGGACAGTCCGCAATCAGCCCCAGCATTTT. It encodes CASSSGTVRNQPQHF.

The chain is built from TRBV5-8 and TRBJ1-1, with a possible D match to TRBD1 (6 bases). The CDR3 has 17 residues. V gave up 2 bases and J gave up 0 bases, with 17 bases separating them. Germline V CDR1 and CDR2: SGHTS, YDEGEE. This CDR3 reads CASSFPRTDTMNTEAFF. DNA for the CDR3: TGTGCCAGCAGCTTTCCGAGGACAGACACAATGAACACTGAAGCTTTCTTT.

V is TRBV9 and J is TRBJ1-2; D might be TRBD1 (6 bases). Germline V gene sequence: CDR1 SGDLS, CDR2 YYNGEE. Trimming cost V 0 bases and J 10 bases, with 13 bases left between them. The CDR3 is 13 residues long. The CDR3 nucleotides are TGTGCCAGCAGCGTAGGATGGACAGCTCCCTACACCTTC. It is translated as CASSVGWTAPYTF.

V is TRBV10-3 and J is TRBJ1-1; 10 bases are a match to TRBD1. Germline V lookup: CDR1 ENHRY, CDR2 SYGVKD. Losses at the gene ends were 5 bases for V and 1 base for J; bases not matched to a gene: 4. The CDR3 contains 15 residues. CDR3 protein: CAISPRDRGNTEAFF. In DNA, the CDR3 is TGTGCCATCAGTCCGCGGGACAGGGGGAACACTGAAGCTTTCTTT.

This clone was observed at least ten times. The chain uses TRBV5-1 and TRBJ1-6; no definite D call. Germline lookup yields CDR1 SGHRS and CDR2 YFSETQ. The CDR3 has 13 residues. V lost 6 bases to trimming and J lost 5 bases, with 9 bases between them. The CDR3 nucleotides read TGCGCCAGCATGATGGAGGATAATTCACCCCTCCACTTT. Protein sequence: CASMMEDNSPLHF.

The chain employs TRBV3-1 (or the pseudogene TRBV3-2) and TRBJ1-2; 7 positions match TRBD1. Trimming removed 0 bases from V and 1 base from J; junction bases left unmatched: 8. The CDR3 runs 17 residues. CDR1 and CDR2 (germline): LGHDT, YNNKEL (reference sequence). Written as DNA, the CDR3 is TGTGCCAGCAGCCAAGATTGGACAGGATTCAATAACTATGGCTACACCTTC. This codes for CASSQDWTGFNNYGYTF.

This rearrangement joins TRBV18 to TRBJ1-2; D unresolved. The CDR3 runs 14 residues. The V end lost 0 bases, the J end lost 9 bases, and 14 bases lay between the germline ends. Germline lookup yields CDR1 KGHSH and CDR2 LQKENI. CDR3 nucleotide sequence: TGTGCCAGCTCACCACCGGTCCGGGATACGAGCTACACCTTC. Protein: CASSPPVRDTSYTF.

The V and J genes are TRBV28 and TRBJ1-2; D is unclear. The V gene's germline CDR1 is MDHEN and CDR2 SYDVKM. The CDR3 is 13 residues long. Trimming took 3 bases from V and 2 from J, leaving 7 bases between them. The chain's CDR3 is CASSFPQNYGYTF. The CDR3, as DNA: TGTGCCAGCAGTTTTCCACAGAACTATGGCTACACCTTC.

In this sample, this clone turned up once. The CDR3 DNA reads as TGTGCCAGTAACGGAGGGAGCAATCAGCCCCAGCATTTT. This encodes CASNGGSNQPQHF. The chain joins TRBV19 to TRBJ1-5; D unclear. The germline gives CDR1 LNHDA, CDR2 SQIVND (reference sequence). The CDR3 covers 13 residues. V lost 7 bases and J 1 base, leaving 8 bases between the germline ends. The whole variable domain, remainder taken from reference TRBV19 and TRBJ1-5, is DGGITQSPKYLFRKEGQNVTLSCEQNLNHDAMYWYRQDPGQGLRLIYYSQIVNDFQKGDIAEGYSVSREKKESFPLTVTSAQKNPTAFYLCASNGGSNQPQHFGDGTRLSIL.

This clone was seen once. The chain employs TRBV30 and TRBJ2-3; 7 positions agree with TRBD1. The junction had 2 bases not matched to a gene; V was cut back by 2 bases and J by 6 bases. The CDR3 covers 12 residues. Looked up from germline, CDR1 is GTSNPN and CDR2 is SVGIG (reference sequence). The CDR3 DNA reads TGTGCCTGGAGTTCGACAGGGGATACGCAGTATTTT. Its translation: CAWSSTGDTQYF.

This clone has a handful of counts. This chain connects TRBV11-3 to TRBJ1-1, with D possibly matching TRBD1 (6 bases). The ends were cut back, 5 bases at V and 1 base at J, with 20 bases in the middle. This CDR3 has 17 amino acids. The germline CDR1 and CDR2 sequences are SGHNT and YENEEA. The CDR3 nucleotides read TGTGCCAGCAGCGAGACCCTACAACAGGGATCGAACACTGAAGCTTTCTTT. It codes for CASSETLQQGSNTEAFF.

This chain joins TRBV11-1 and TRBJ2-5, with TRBD2 matching 13 bases. With V trimmed by 4 bases and J by 2 bases, 1 base remained unmatched. This CDR3 is 15 amino acids long. Germline V CDR1 and CDR2: SGHAT, FQDESV (reference sequence). The CDR3 sequence is CASSWTSGGQETQYF. CDR3 nucleotide sequence: TGTGCCAGCAGCTGGACTAGCGGGGGACAAGAGACCCAGTACTTC.

The CDR3 is CASSPGRETGELFF. The CDR3 region has the DNA TGTGCCAGCAGCCCAGGACGGGAAACCGGGGAGCTGTTTTTT. The chain joins TRBV5-4 to TRBJ2-2, with D possibly being TRBD2 (5 bases). Trimming took off 4 bases at V and 5 bases at J, with 12 bases between the two ends. The V gene's germline CDR1 is SGHNT and CDR2 YYREEE (reference sequence). CDR3 size: 14 residues.

The rearrangement uses TRBV19 and TRBJ2-1, with 10 bases that match TRBD2. V lost 0 bases and J lost 7; bases outside the gene matches: 15. The CDR3 loop spans 19 amino acids. Looked up from germline, CDR1 is LNHDA and CDR2 is SQIVND (reference sequence). The DNA of the CDR3 is TGTGCCAGTAGTATAGATGGGCCCTGGTCTAGCGGGGGATGGAATGAGCAGTTCTTC. It encodes CASSIDGPWSSGGWNEQFF.

V usage is TRBV5-1 and J usage is TRBJ2-1; TRBD2 agrees at 8 bases. V trimming: 1 base; J trimming: 0 bases; junction bases outside the gene matches: 3. The length of the CDR3 is 16 residues. Germline loops: CDR1 SGHRS, CDR2 YFSETQ. DNA for the CDR3: TGCGCCAGCAGCTTGTCCAGCGGGGGCTCCTACAATGAGCAGTTCTTC. It translates to CASSLSSGGSYNEQFF.

The chain has TRBV7-9 and TRBJ1-4, with 7 bases lining up with TRBD1. The CDR3 consists of 15 residues. The germline V gene has CDR1 SEHNR and CDR2 FQNEAQ (reference sequence). After removal of 4 bases from V and 7 bases from J, the junction contained 9 bases not matched to a gene. The CDR3 nucleotides are TGTGCCAGCAGCTCGTTCCCCCAGGGGGGTGAAAAACTGTTTTTT. This encodes CASSSFPQGGEKLFF.

The chain recombines TRBV5-1 with TRBJ1-2; D not certain. CDR3 length equals 13 residues. The V end was cut by 4 bases, the J end by 6 bases, with 13 bases between. Germline V CDR1 and CDR2: SGHRS, YFSETQ. The CDR3 DNA is TGCGCCAGCAGCCTACCTTCCATACATGGCTACACCTTC. It is translated as CASSLPSIHGYTF.

This rearrangement joins TRBV5-1 to TRBJ1-4; 8 bases are a match to TRBD1. Per the germline V gene, CDR1 is SGHRS and CDR2 is YFSETQ. This CDR3 has 15 amino acids. Trimming removed 3 bases from V and 5 bases from J; junction bases left unmatched: 6. The CDR3: CASSSQGARNEKLFF. The CDR3 DNA reads as TGCGCCAGCAGCTCGCAGGGGGCTAGGAATGAAAAACTGTTTTTT.

Comment on this clone: At the DNA level, this CDR3 is encoded by other sequences in the same sample as well. The chain links TRBV3-1 (or the pseudogene TRBV3-2) to TRBJ2-3; D not certain. The CDR3 contains 12 residues. Trimming took 1 base from V and 7 from J, leaving 6 bases between them. In germline, CDR1 is LGHDT, CDR2 YNNKEL (reference sequence). The CDR3 is CASSQVVHTQYF. The CDR3 nucleotides read TGTGCCAGCAGCCAAGTCGTCCATACGCAGTATTTT.